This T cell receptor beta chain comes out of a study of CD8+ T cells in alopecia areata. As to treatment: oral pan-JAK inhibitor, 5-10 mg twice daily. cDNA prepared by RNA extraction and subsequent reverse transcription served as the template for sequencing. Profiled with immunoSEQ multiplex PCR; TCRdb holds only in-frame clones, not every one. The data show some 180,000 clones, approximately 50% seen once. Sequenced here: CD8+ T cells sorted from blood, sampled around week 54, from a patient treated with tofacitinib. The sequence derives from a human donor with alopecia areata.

The CDR3 reads CASSSVRPGIEQYF. The CDR3 nucleotides read TGTGCCAGCAGCTCAGTCCGACCCGGGATCGAGCAGTACTTC. The chain links TRBV7-9 to TRBJ2-7; D might be TRBD2 (5 bases). V was clipped by 4 bases and J by 6 bases, with 16 bases between them. Looked up from germline, CDR1 is SEHNR and CDR2 is FQNEAQ (reference sequence). The CDR3 loop spans 14 amino acids.